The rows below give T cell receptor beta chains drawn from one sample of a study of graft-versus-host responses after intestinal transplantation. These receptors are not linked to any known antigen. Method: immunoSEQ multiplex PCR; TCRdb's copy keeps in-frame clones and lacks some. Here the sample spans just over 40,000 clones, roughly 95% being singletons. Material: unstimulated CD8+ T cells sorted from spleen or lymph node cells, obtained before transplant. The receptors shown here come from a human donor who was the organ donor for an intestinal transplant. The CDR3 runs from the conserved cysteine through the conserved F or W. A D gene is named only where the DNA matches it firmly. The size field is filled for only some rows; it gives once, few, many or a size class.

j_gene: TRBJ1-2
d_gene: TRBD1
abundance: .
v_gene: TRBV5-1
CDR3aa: CASSFPGQGADYGYTF
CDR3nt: TGCGCCAGCAGCTTTCCGGGACAGGGGGCGGACTATGGCTACACCTTC

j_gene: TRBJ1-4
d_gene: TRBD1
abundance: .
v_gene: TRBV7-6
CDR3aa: CASSLGTGGATNEKLFF
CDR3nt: TGTGCCAGCAGCCTTGGCACAGGGGGTGCAACTAATGAAAAACTGTTTTTT

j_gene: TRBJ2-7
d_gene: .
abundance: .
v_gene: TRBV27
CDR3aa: CASSLSSGSVSYEQYF
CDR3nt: TGTGCCAGCAGTTTATCGTCCGGGTCTGTATCCTACGAGCAGTACTTC

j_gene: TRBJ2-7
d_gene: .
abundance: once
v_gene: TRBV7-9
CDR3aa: CASSLGPIPYEQYF
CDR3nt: TGTGCCAGCAGCTTAGGTCCAATTCCATACGAGCAGTACTTC

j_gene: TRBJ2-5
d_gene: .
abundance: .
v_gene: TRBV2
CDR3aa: CASSEWVKPQETQYF
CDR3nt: TGTGCCAGCAGTGAATGGGTTAAGCCACAAGAGACCCAGTACTTC

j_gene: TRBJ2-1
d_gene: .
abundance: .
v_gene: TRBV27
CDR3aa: CASGTDSYNEQFF
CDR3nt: TGTGCCAGTGGGACGGACTCCTACAATGAGCAGTTCTTC

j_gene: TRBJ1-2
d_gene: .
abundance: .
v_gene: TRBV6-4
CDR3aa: CASSDYPRADDYGYTF
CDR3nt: TGTGCCAGCAGTGACTATCCCAGAGCAGACGACTATGGCTACACCTTC

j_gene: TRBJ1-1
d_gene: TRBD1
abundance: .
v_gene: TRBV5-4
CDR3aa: CASSAGTGYDEAFF
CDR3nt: TGTGCCAGCAGCGCCGGGACAGGGTATGATGAAGCTTTCTTT

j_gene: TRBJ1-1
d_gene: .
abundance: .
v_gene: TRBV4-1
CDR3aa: CASSEDGGNTEAFF
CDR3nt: TGCGCCAGCAGCGAAGACGGGGGGAACACTGAAGCTTTCTTT

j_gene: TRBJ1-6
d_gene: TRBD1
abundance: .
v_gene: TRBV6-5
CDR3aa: CASSYSGTGSSPLHF
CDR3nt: TGTGCCAGCAGTTATTCCGGGACAGGGTCATCACCCCTCCACTTT

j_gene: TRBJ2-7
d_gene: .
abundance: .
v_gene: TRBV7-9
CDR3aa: CASSYGVRYEQYF
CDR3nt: TGTGCCAGCTCGTACGGGGTTCGGTACGAGCAGTACTTC

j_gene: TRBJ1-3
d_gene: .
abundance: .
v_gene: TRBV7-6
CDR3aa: CASGVGNTIYF
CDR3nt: TGTGCCAGCGGAGTGGGAAACACCATATATTTT

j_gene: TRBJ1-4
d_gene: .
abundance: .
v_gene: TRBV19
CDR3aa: CASSSNPAPNFNEKLFF
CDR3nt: TGTGCCAGTAGTTCCAACCCGGCACCGAATTTTAATGAAAAACTGTTTTTT

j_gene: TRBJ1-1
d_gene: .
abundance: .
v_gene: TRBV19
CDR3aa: CASSPHLDTEAFF
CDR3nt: TGTGCCAGTAGTCCCCACCTGGACACTGAAGCTTTCTTT

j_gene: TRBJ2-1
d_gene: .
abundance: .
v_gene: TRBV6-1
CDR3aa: CASSGLSDGQFF
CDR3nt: TGTGCCAGCAGTGGCCTTTCGGATGGGCAGTTCTTC

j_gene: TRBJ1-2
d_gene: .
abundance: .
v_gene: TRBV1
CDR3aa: CTSSRRDYGYTF
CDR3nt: TGCACCAGCAGCCGGCGGGACTATGGCTACACCTTC

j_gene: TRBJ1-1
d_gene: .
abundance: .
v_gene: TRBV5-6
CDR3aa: CASSFLSLGGNTEAFF
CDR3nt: TGTGCCAGCAGCTTCCTTTCCTTAGGGGGTAACACTGAAGCTTTCTTT

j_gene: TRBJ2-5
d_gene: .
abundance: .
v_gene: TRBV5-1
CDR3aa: CASRGETQYF
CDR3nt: TGCGCCAGCAGAGGAGAGACCCAGTACTTC

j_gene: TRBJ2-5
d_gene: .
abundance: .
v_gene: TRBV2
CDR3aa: CASPASAGTQYF
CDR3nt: TGTGCCAGCCCGGCTAGCGCGGGGACCCAGTACTTC

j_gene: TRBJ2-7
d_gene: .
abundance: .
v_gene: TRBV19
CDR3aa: CASNDGGPYEQYF
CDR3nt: TGTGCCAGCAACGACGGCGGACCCTACGAGCAGTACTTC

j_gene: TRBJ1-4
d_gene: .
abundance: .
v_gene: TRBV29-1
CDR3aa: CSVTGSDATNEKLFF
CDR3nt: TGCAGCGTCACGGGCAGCGACGCAACTAATGAAAAACTGTTTTTT

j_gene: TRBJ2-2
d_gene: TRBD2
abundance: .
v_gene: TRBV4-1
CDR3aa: CASSQVPSGGAAYAGELFF
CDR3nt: TGCGCCAGCAGCCAAGTACCTAGCGGGGGGGCCGCGTACGCCGGGGAGCTGTTTTTT

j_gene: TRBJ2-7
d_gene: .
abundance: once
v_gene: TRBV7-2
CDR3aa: CASSLVTGLYEQYF
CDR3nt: TGTGCCAGCAGCTTAGTGACGGGGCTCTACGAGCAGTACTTC

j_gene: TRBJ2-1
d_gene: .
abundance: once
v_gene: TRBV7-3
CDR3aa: CASSLGGGRYNEQFF
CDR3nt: TGTGCCAGCAGCTTAGGCGGGGGCCGCTACAATGAGCAGTTCTTC

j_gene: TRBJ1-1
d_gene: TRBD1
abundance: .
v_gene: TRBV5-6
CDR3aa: CASSLRTGSHTEAFF
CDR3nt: TGTGCCAGCAGCTTACGGACAGGGTCCCACACTGAAGCTTTCTTT

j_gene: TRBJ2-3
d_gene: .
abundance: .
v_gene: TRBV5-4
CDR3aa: CASSLSWAGTDTQYF
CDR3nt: TGTGCCAGCAGTCTCTCTTGGGCCGGCACAGATACGCAGTATTTT

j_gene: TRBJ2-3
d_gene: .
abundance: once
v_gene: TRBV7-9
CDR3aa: CASSTEVGLDTQYF
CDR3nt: TGTGCCAGCAGCACCGAGGTCGGGCTAGATACGCAGTATTTT

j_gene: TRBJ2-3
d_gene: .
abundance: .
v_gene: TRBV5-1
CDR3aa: CASSGAQGPSDLTQYF
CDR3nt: TGCGCCAGCAGCGGGGCTCAGGGTCCGTCTGACCTTACGCAGTATTTT

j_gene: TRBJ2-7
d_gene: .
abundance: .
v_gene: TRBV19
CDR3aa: CASSMASPSYEQYF
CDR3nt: TGTGCCAGTAGTATGGCCAGTCCCTCCTACGAGCAGTACTTC

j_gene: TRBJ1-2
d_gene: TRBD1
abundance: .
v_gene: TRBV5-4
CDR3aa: CASSLADRGLYGYTF
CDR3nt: TGTGCCAGCAGCTTGGCCGACAGGGGGCTCTATGGCTACACCTTC

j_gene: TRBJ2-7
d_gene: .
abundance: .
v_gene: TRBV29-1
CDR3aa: CSVEVGDEQYF
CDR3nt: TGCAGCGTTGAAGTTGGGGACGAGCAGTACTTC

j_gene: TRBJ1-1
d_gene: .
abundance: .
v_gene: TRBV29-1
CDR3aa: CSVEIWGTEAFF
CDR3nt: TGCAGCGTTGAAATTTGGGGGACTGAAGCTTTCTTT

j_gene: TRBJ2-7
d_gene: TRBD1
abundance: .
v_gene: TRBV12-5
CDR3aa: CASGLGQGYEQYF
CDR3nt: TGTGCTAGTGGTTTGGGACAGGGTTACGAGCAGTACTTC

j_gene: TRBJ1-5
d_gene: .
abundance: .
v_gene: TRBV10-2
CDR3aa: CASSEGAPSNQPQHF
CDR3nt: TGCGCCAGCAGTGAGGGGGCCCCTAGCAATCAGCCCCAGCATTTT

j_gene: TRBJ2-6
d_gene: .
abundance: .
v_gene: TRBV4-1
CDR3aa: CASSQVQGTISGANVLTF
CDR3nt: TGCGCCAGCAGCCAGGTACAGGGAACAATCTCTGGGGCCAACGTCCTGACTTTC

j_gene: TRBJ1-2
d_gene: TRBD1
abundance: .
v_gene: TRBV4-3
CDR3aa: CASSQANAGQGIRVDGYTF
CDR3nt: TGCGCCAGCAGCCAAGCCAATGCGGGACAGGGGATTAGAGTTGACGGCTACACCTTC

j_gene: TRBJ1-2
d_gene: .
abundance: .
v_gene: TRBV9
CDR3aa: CASSVAGDGYGYTF
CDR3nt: TGTGCCAGCAGCGTAGCAGGGGACGGATATGGCTACACCTTC